The present T cell receptor beta chain was sequenced within a study of graft-versus-host responses after intestinal transplantation. Germline V CDR1 and CDR2: LNHNV, YYDKDF (reference sequence). CDR3 length: 19 amino acids. The V and J ends lost 2 bases and 7 bases, in that order; junction bases with no gene match: 14. As concerns this clone: Its cognate antigen is unknown.

Here immunoSEQ multiplex PCR was the method, and the copy in TCRdb shows in-frame clones only, minus some. This sample carries approximately 82,000 clones, about nine tenths of them seen once, and the ten largest clones take approximately 0.096%. The gene calls are TRBV15 and TRBJ2-7, with 16 nucleotides matching TRBD2. This specimen consisted of unstimulated CD4+ T cells sorted from spleen or lymph node cells, obtained before intestinal transplant. The sequence came from a human donor who received an intestinal transplant. The CDR3 coding sequence is TGTGCCACCAGCAGACCGGGACTAGCGGGGGGGCTCTCGAGGATTGAGCAGTACTTC. Residues: CATSRPGLAGGLSRIEQYF.